This TCR beta chain derives from a study of cytomegalovirus exposure and HLA in healthy donors (dated by TCRdb to about 2017). For the study in its entirety: The 670 or so repertoires of the first cohort and the 120 or so validation repertoires were produced on the same platform, according to a later analysis. The study aimed to test whether cataloging public T cell receptors could reveal signatures of past pathogen exposure. In addition to the first cohort of several hundred subjects, a separate validation cohort of approximately 120 different subjects was used. High-throughput TCR immunosequencing, statistical association of individual TCRs with disease status, and machine learning were combined to predict cytomegalovirus infection status. Study-wide findings and limitations: It was suggested by the authors that the approach could potentially be generalized to other disease states and immunological phenotypes. A total of fewer than 200 TCR beta chains were listed by the study as associated with cytomegalovirus. In both the original and validation cohorts, the classifier was reported to diagnose cytomegalovirus status with high specificity and sensitivity. Most TCR sequences were observed very rarely across donors, whereas some public TCRs were present in many individuals. In a later analysis, TCRs clustered in the first cohort were found to also tend to co-occur in the approximately 120 validation repertoires, with roughly 93% of cluster scores above 0. Three of the identified cytomegalovirus-associated TCR beta chains were confirmed in vitro to be specific for cytomegalovirus antigens. A later analysis had no HLA typing for the validation cohort, so co-occurrence there was scored across all 110 or so repertoires.

The library was built by means of the immunoSEQ multiplex PCR assay. For the original study's pipeline: A statistical classification framework was built to diagnose cytomegalovirus status from the catalog of TCR beta chain sequences. TCRdb stores this immuneACCESS table with in-frame sequences only. Part of the clones is absent; in the studies checked, under half of the shortfall reflects unresolved V genes, and no reason is known for the rest. The V and J calls and clone size are taken from that table; D and trimming were inferred from the DNA. This sample comprises 57,000 or so clones, roughly 90% of them detected only once. 2.2% of the sample goes to the ten largest clones. Donors formed part of the validation cohort, which comprised over a hundred subjects and was distinct from the first cohort of some 700 subjects. A remark on this clone: Its antigen is currently not known. The input lacks base qualities; no much larger clone sits a single base away.

The CDR3 goes from the cysteine to the phenylalanine over 17 residues. Of all the DNA, just the CDR3 is kept, 51 bases in frame from base 1. From a lookup of the germline V gene (reference sequence), CDR1 and CDR2 are SGHNT and YYREEE. Germline trimming: 4 bases from V, 8 bases from J; junction bases outside gene matches: 8. The sequence was collected from a woman under 40 in good health and CMV-seronegative. Sequencing was performed on PBMCs. In this chain, TRBV5-4 is recombined with TRBJ2-2, and TRBD2 aligns with 16 junction nucleotides. The DNA reads as follows: TGTGCCAGCAGCACCGGGACTAGCGGGAGGGCCTGGGGGGAGCTGTTTTTT. This translates into CASSTGTSGRAWGELFF.